The 11 T cell receptor beta chains reported below all come from one sample, sequenced in a study of blood T cell repertoires in COVID-19. TCRdb keeps only in-frame clones here, not all; method: immunoSEQ multiplex PCR. The repertoire holds 310,000 or so clones, with approximately 86% as singletons. Sequencing was carried out using peripheral blood. These TCRs come from a woman aged 50 to 60 who had recovered from COVID-19.

This sequence joins TRBV10-2 and TRBJ2-3, with 10 bases that match TRBD2. With 8 bases clipped from V and 6 bases from J, the junction kept 8 bases outside the gene matches. This CDR3 comprises 14 residues. Germline V CDR1 and CDR2: WSHSY, SAAADI. This CDR3 is CASLLAGYYDTQYF. DNA of the CDR3: TGCGCCAGCTTACTAGCGGGATACTACGATACGCAGTATTTT.

The chain has TRBV7-2 and TRBJ2-2; TRBD2 matches at 11 bases. Germline V lookup: CDR1 SGHTA, CDR2 FQGNSA. The CDR3 spans 15 residues. The ends lost 0 bases at V and 6 bases at J; junction bases unmatched: 0. The DNA for the CDR3 is TGTGCCAGCAGCTTAGCTAGCGGGAGGGCCGGGGAGCTGTTTTTT. As protein: CASSLASGRAGELFF. Supplemented by reference TRBV7-2 and TRBJ2-2, the full variable domain reads GAGVSQSPSNKVTEKGKDVELRCDPISGHTALYWYRQSLGQGLEFLIYFQGNSAPDKSGLPSDRFSAERTGGSVSTLTIQRTQQEDSAVYLCASSLASGRAGELFFGEGSRLTVL.

V usage is TRBV20-1 and J usage is TRBJ1-2; TRBD1 aligns across 7 bases. The length of the CDR3 is 14 residues. V shed 3 bases and J 3 bases; nucleotides not matched to a gene: 7. CDR1 and CDR2 from the germline V gene are DFQATT and SNEGSKA (reference sequence). The CDR3 loop is CSASPGQNYYGYTF. Written as DNA, the CDR3 is TGCAGTGCTAGTCCGGGACAGAATTACTATGGCTACACCTTC.

The V call is TRBV6-6, the J call TRBJ2-3; TRBD2 might be the D (7 bases). The CDR3 runs to 16 residues. Between the trimmed V and J ends, which lost 8 bases and 3 bases, there was a span of 21 bases. The germline gives CDR1 MNHNY, CDR2 SVGAGI (reference sequence). The CDR3 loop reads CASVKRGGAVTDTQYF. CDR3 bases: TGTGCCAGCGTAAAAAGGGGGGGCGCGGTGACAGATACGCAGTATTTT.

This clone was counted a single time. The chain uses TRBV7-6 and TRBJ2-2; TRBD2 aligns across 7 bases. CDR1 and CDR2 (germline): SGHVS, FNYEAQ. CDR3 length equals 15 residues. V was pared by 5 bases and J by 4 bases, with 7 bases of the junction left unmatched. For the CDR3, the DNA is TGTGCCAGCAGCCCGGAGCGGGATATCACCGGGGAGCTGTTTTTT. Amino acids: CASSPERDITGELFF.

The gene calls are TRBV14 and TRBJ2-7; TRBD2 might be the D (6 bases). This CDR3 has 17 residues. V lost 4 bases and J 2 bases, leaving 21 bases between the germline ends. The germline CDR1 and CDR2 sequences are SGHDN and FVKESK. CDR3 DNA: TGTGCCAGCAGCCCACGAGACTCGGCGGGAACCCCCTACGAGCAGTACTTC. Amino acid sequence: CASSPRDSAGTPYEQYF.

V is TRBV19 and J is TRBJ1-6; weak D call: TRBD1 (5 bases). Germline loops: CDR1 LNHDA, CDR2 SQIVND (reference sequence). Between the trimmed V and J ends, which lost 2 bases and 7 bases, there was a span of 12 bases. The CDR3 spans 15 residues. The CDR3 spells CASSIMGTENSPLHF. Here the CDR3 DNA reads TGTGCCAGTAGTATAATGGGGACTGAGAATTCACCCCTCCACTTT.

The CDR3 loop reads CASSNRAGANVLTF. DNA for the CDR3: TGTGCCAGCAGTAACAGGGCTGGGGCCAACGTCCTGACTTTC. This chain connects TRBV6-5 to TRBJ2-6; TRBD1 is a possible D gene (6 bases). Germline V lookup: CDR1 MNHEY, CDR2 SVGAGI. Trimming took 5 bases from V and 2 from J, leaving 7 bases between them. The CDR3 consists of 14 residues.

The chain couples TRBV12-1 to TRBJ2-2; the listed D gene, TRBD2, was not tested against the DNA. TRBV12-1 constitutes a pseudogene. This CDR3 spans 15 amino acids. The CDR3 DNA reads TGTGCCCGCGGGACTCCCTTCGCGAACACCGGGGAGCTGTTTTTT. Translating it yields CARGTPFANTGELFF.

The chain recombines TRBV15 with TRBJ1-3; no reliable D call. Trimming removed 0 bases from V and 2 bases from J, with 11 bases in between. Germline lookup yields CDR1 LNHNV and CDR2 YYDKDF (reference sequence). This CDR3 region has 16 residues. CDR3 protein: CATSRDRSGTGNTIYF. The CDR3 nucleotides read TGTGCCACCAGCAGAGATCGGTCAGGAACTGGAAACACCATATATTTT.

The chain carries TRBV7-2 and TRBJ1-1, with 8 bases that match TRBD1. The V gene's germline CDR1 is SGHTA and CDR2 FQGNSA. The CDR3 extends over 13 amino acids. Unmatched junction bases numbered 1, after V lost 5 bases and J lost 2 bases. The CDR3 sequence is CASSGQGNTEAFF. CDR3 in DNA: TGTGCCAGCAGCGGACAGGGTAACACTGAAGCTTTCTTT.